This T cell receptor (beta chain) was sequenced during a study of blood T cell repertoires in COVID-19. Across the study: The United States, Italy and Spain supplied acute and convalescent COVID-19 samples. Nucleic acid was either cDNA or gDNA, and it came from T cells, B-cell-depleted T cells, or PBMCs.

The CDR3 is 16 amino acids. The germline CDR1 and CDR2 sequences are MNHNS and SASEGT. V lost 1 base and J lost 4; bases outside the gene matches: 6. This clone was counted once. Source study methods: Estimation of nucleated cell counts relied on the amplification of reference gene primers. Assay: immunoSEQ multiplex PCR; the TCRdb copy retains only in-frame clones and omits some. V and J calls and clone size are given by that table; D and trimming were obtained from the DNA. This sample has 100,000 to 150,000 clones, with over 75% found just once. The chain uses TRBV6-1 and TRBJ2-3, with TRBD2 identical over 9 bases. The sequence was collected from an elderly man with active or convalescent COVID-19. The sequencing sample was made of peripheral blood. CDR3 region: CASSEVSGGWSDTQYF. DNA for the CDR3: TGTGCCAGCAGTGAAGTCAGCGGGGGGTGGTCAGATACGCAGTATTTT.